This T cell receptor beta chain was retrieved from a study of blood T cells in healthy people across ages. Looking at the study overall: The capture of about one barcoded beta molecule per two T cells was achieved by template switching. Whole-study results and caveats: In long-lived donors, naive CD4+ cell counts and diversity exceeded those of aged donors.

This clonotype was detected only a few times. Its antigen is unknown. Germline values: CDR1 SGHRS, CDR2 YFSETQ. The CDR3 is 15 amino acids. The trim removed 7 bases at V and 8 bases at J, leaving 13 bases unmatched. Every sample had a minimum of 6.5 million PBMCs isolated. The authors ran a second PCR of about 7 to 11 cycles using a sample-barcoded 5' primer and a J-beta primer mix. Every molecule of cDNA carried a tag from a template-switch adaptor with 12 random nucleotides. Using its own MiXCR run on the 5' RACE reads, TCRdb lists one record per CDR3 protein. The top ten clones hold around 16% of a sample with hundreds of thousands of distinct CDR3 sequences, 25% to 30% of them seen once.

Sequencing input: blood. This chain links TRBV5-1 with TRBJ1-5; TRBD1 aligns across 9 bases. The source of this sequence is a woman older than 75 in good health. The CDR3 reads CASRPTTGGMEPQHF. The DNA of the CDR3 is TGCGCCAGCCGCCCAACAACAGGGGGCATGGAGCCCCAGCATTTT.